What follows are 3 T cell receptor beta chains derived from one specimen sequenced in a study of human T cells and chemical hapten exposure. A single record per CDR3 protein comes from TCRdb applying MiXCR to the 5' RACE reads. The sample records 110,000 or so distinct CDR3 sequences, 15% to 20% being singletons. Unfractionated whole blood served as the source for total RNA extraction. The receptors come from a human donor in good health.

This clonotype was observed a handful of times. The J gene is TRBJ2-3, the V gene TRBV15, with 7 bases lining up with TRBD2. The CDR3 has 14 amino acids. The trim removed 0 bases at V and 6 bases at J, leaving 3 bases unmatched. Germline V gene lookup returns CDR1 LNHNV and CDR2 YYDKDF (reference sequence). This CDR3 is CATSRDAGADTQYF. In nucleotides, the CDR3 is TGTGCCACCAGCAGAGACGCGGGAGCTGATACGCAGTATTTT.

This clonotype has only one observation. V gene TRBV28 combines with J gene TRBJ2-3; D is perhaps TRBD2 (9 bases). Trimming pared 2 bases from V and 8 bases from J, leaving 14 bases between. The germline V gene has CDR1 MDHEN and CDR2 SYDVKM. The CDR3 consists of 14 residues. In nucleotides, the CDR3 is TGTGCCAGCAGTTTACTAGCGGGACAGGTTACGCAGTATTTT. It codes for CASSLLAGQVTQYF.

The chain carries TRBV12-3 or TRBV12-4 and TRBJ1-6, with TRBD1 matching over 8 bases. V trimming: 6 bases; J trimming: 10 bases; junction bases outside the gene matches: 11. This CDR3 has 15 amino acids. The CDR3 coding sequence is TGTGCCAGCAGCAAAAGACAGGGGCGCGGATCACCCCTCCACTTT. Its protein is CASSKRQGRGSPLHF.